These T cell receptor beta chains were read from a single sample in a study of long-term antiretroviral therapy in people with HIV. Profiling relied on immunoSEQ multiplex PCR, and the TCRdb table lists in-frame clones only, not all of them. The repertoire has 8,000 to 10,000 clones, 80% to 85% of them found once; the top ten carry roughly 9.5%. Sequenced here: unsorted PBMCs, sampled 0.3 years before starting antiretroviral therapy. The receptor source for this set is a man aged 30 to 45 with HIV. CDR3s include the opening cysteine and the closing phenylalanine or tryptophan. A D gene is named only where the DNA matches it firmly. Clone size is given for some rows only: seen once, a few or many times, or a class if the clone is expanded.

clone_size: .
j_call: TRBJ1-2
v_call: TRBV19
d_call: TRBD1
cdr3_aa: CASSIKGQMGQGGYTF
cdr3_nt: TGTGCCAGTAGTATAAAGGGGCAAATGGGACAGGGAGGCTACACCTTC

clone_size: .
j_call: TRBJ2-1
v_call: TRBV4-2
d_call: TRBD2
cdr3_aa: CASSQEGRASGRNEQFF
cdr3_nt: TGTGCCAGCAGCCAAGAGGGTAGGGCTAGCGGGAGGAATGAGCAGTTCTTC

clone_size: .
j_call: TRBJ2-1
v_call: TRBV4-1
d_call: .
cdr3_aa: CASSQSAGGGSYNEQFF
cdr3_nt: TGCGCCAGCAGCCAATCAGCCGGGGGTGGGTCCTACAATGAGCAGTTCTTC

clone_size: .
j_call: TRBJ2-7
v_call: TRBV6-5
d_call: TRBD1
cdr3_aa: CASSSRRTGTSYEQYF
cdr3_nt: TGTGCCAGCAGTTCACGCCGGACAGGGACTTCCTACGAGCAGTACTTC

clone_size: few
j_call: TRBJ2-3
v_call: TRBV7-3
d_call: .
cdr3_aa: CASSLGGTQYF
cdr3_nt: TGTGCCAGCAGCCTGGGGGGTACGCAGTATTTT

clone_size: .
j_call: TRBJ2-2
v_call: TRBV10-3
d_call: .
cdr3_aa: CAMTGHSTGELFF
cdr3_nt: TGTGCCATGACGGGGCATAGCACCGGGGAGCTGTTTTTT

clone_size: .
j_call: TRBJ2-1
v_call: TRBV12-5
d_call: .
cdr3_aa: CASGLVLEGGARPYNEQFF
cdr3_nt: TGTGCTAGTGGTTTGGTACTGGAGGGAGGTGCCCGCCCCTACAATGAGCAGTTCTTC

clone_size: .
j_call: TRBJ1-5
v_call: TRBV5-8
d_call: .
cdr3_aa: CASSLGQFNQPQHF
cdr3_nt: TGTGCCAGCAGCTTGGGGCAGTTCAATCAGCCCCAGCATTTT

clone_size: few
j_call: TRBJ1-5
v_call: TRBV7-9
d_call: TRBD1
cdr3_aa: CASSRTGAGGSNQPQHF
cdr3_nt: TGTGCCAGCAGTCGGACAGGGGCCGGGGGCAGCAATCAGCCCCAGCATTTT

clone_size: .
j_call: TRBJ2-5
v_call: TRBV11-2
d_call: TRBD2
cdr3_aa: CASSQGSGGQETQYF
cdr3_nt: TGTGCCAGCAGCCAAGGATCGGGGGGCCAAGAGACCCAGTACTTC

clone_size: .
j_call: TRBJ1-1
v_call: TRBV6-5
d_call: .
cdr3_aa: CASSYSPGMPEAFF
cdr3_nt: TGTGCCAGCAGTTACTCGCCGGGAATGCCTGAAGCTTTCTTT

clone_size: .
j_call: TRBJ2-7
v_call: TRBV4-1
d_call: TRBD1
cdr3_aa: CASSQAQGKTGTYEQYF
cdr3_nt: TGCGCCAGCAGCCAAGCTCAGGGGAAGACAGGGACGTACGAGCAGTACTTC

clone_size: .
j_call: TRBJ1-2
v_call: TRBV5-6
d_call: .
cdr3_aa: CASSLEPGPTLYGYTF
cdr3_nt: TGTGCCAGCAGCTTGGAACCAGGGCCTACACTCTATGGCTACACCTTC

clone_size: .
j_call: TRBJ2-5
v_call: TRBV7-6
d_call: .
cdr3_aa: CASSFGSQETQYF
cdr3_nt: TGTGCCAGCAGCTTCGGCAGCCAAGAGACCCAGTACTTC

clone_size: once
j_call: TRBJ2-1
v_call: TRBV5-4
d_call: TRBD2
cdr3_aa: CASSSLAGSSYNEQFF
cdr3_nt: TGTGCCAGCAGCTCTCTAGCGGGATCCTCCTACAATGAGCAGTTCTTC

clone_size: once
j_call: TRBJ2-3
v_call: TRBV5-6
d_call: TRBD1
cdr3_aa: CASSPGPRTGRSDTQYF
cdr3_nt: TGTGCCAGCAGCCCGGGACCTAGGACAGGTAGAAGCGATACGCAGTATTTT

clone_size: .
j_call: TRBJ1-1
v_call: TRBV7-2
d_call: .
cdr3_aa: CASSKNGLGTEAFF
cdr3_nt: TGTGCCAGCAGCAAAAATGGACTGGGGACTGAAGCTTTCTTT

clone_size: .
j_call: TRBJ2-7
v_call: TRBV7-8
d_call: TRBD1
cdr3_aa: CASSFIRDSSYEQYF
cdr3_nt: TGTGCCAGCAGCTTCATCCGGGACAGCTCTTACGAGCAGTACTTC

clone_size: .
j_call: TRBJ2-7
v_call: TRBV5-1
d_call: TRBD1
cdr3_aa: CASRSDRGEQYF
cdr3_nt: TGCGCCAGCAGATCGGACAGGGGCGAGCAGTACTTC

clone_size: .
j_call: TRBJ1-1
v_call: TRBV28
d_call: .
cdr3_aa: CASSSENTEAFF
cdr3_nt: TGTGCCAGCAGTTCGGAGAACACTGAAGCTTTCTTT

clone_size: .
j_call: TRBJ1-2
v_call: TRBV19
d_call: .
cdr3_aa: CASSIAPDSKGGYTF
cdr3_nt: TGTGCCAGTAGTATAGCCCCGGACAGTAAGGGTGGCTACACCTTC

clone_size: .
j_call: TRBJ1-6
v_call: TRBV6-1
d_call: .
cdr3_aa: CASSGYRYNSPLHF
cdr3_nt: TGTGCCAGCAGTGGGTACAGATATAATTCACCCCTCCACTTT